One sample yielded the 17 T cell receptor beta chains listed below, sequenced in a study of OX40 agonist ivuxolimab in advanced cancers. Assay used: immunoSEQ multiplex PCR; TCRdb lists only in-frame clones, some missing. Among approximately 79,000 clones listed, roughly 90% were seen once. Sequenced material: CD4+ or CD8+ T cells sorted from blood, taken in a trial of the OX40 agonist ivuxolimab. The receptors were sampled from an adult with an advanced solid tumor such as melanoma, head and neck, liver or kidney cancer.

The chain uses TRBV13 and TRBJ1-6; the D is unclear. Germline CDR1 PRHDT, CDR2 FYEKMQ (reference sequence). The CDR3 has 14 residues. The V end lost 0 bases, the J end lost 7 bases, and 7 bases lay between the germline ends. The CDR3 spells CASSLGVRNSPLHF. CDR3 DNA sequence: TGTGCCAGCAGCTTAGGTGTACGGAATTCACCCCTCCACTTT.

The chain couples TRBV7-7 to TRBJ2-2, with a weak D call TRBD2 (6 bases). V gave up 7 bases and J gave up 4 bases, with 16 bases separating them. Germline V gene lookup returns CDR1 SSHAT and CDR2 FNYEAQ (reference sequence). The CDR3 consists of 15 residues. This chain's CDR3 is CASTWGVDSTGELFF. In nucleotides, the CDR3 is TGTGCCAGCACCTGGGGGGTCGATAGCACCGGGGAGCTGTTTTTT. Complete variable domain (other parts from reference TRBV7-7 and TRBJ2-2): GAGVSQSPRYKVTKRGQDVTLRCDPISSHATLYWYQQALGQGPEFLTYFNYEAQPDKSGLPSDRFSAERPEGSISTLTIQRTEQRDSAMYRCASTWGVDSTGELFFGEGSRLTVL.

This clone was observed a handful of times. The rearrangement uses TRBV28 and TRBJ2-7; 9 nucleotides line up with TRBD1. Germline-derived CDR1 and CDR2 are MDHEN and SYDVKM. The CDR3 loop spans 13 amino acids. V was clipped by 8 bases and J by 2 bases; unmatched bases: 4. Here the CDR3 DNA reads TGTGCCAGCCAAACAGGGGGCGCCTACGAGCAGTACTTC. It codes for CASQTGGAYEQYF.

The genes are TRBV4-3 and TRBJ2-2; unclear D gene. Germline values: CDR1 LGHNA, CDR2 YSLEER. The CDR3 is made up of 13 amino acids. The V end was cut by 2 bases, the J end by 4 bases, with 5 bases between. The CDR3 loop is CASSQSGTGELFF. CDR3 DNA sequence: TGCGCCAGCAGCCAATCGGGCACCGGGGAGCTGTTTTTT.

The chain employs TRBV27 and TRBJ1-4; a weak D match, TRBD1 (6 bases). The germline gives CDR1 MNHEY, CDR2 SMNVEV (reference sequence). The CDR3 totals 15 residues. V lost 1 base and J lost 3, with 9 bases in between. The CDR3 loop reads CASSLLTGPNEKLFF. CDR3 nucleotides: TGTGCCAGCAGTTTATTAACAGGGCCTAATGAAAAACTGTTTTTT.

The CDR3 region has the DNA TGTGCCAGCAGCGACGGTAACGGTCATTTCTACGAGCAGTACTTC. This sequence encodes CASSDGNGHFYEQYF. The chain recombines TRBV7-3 with TRBJ2-7; D uncertain. The CDR3 consists of 15 residues. In germline, CDR1 is SGHTA, CDR2 FQGTGA. Trimming pared 5 bases from V and 3 bases from J, leaving 17 bases between.

Only one count was recorded for this clone. The chain carries TRBV29-1 and TRBJ2-7; D may correspond to TRBD1 or TRBD2 (5 bases each). Per germline, CDR1 SQVTM and CDR2 ANQGSEA. The CDR3 sequence is 12 residues long. Trimming stripped 4 bases from V and 5 bases from J, with 12 bases between. The CDR3 nucleotides read TGCAGCGTTGCTTCCGGGGCGCACGAGCAGTACTTC. Protein: CSVASGAHEQYF.

The CDR3 DNA reads as TGCGCCAGCAGCCCCGGCCCACGCGGCCCTATGTTCTCCTACGAGCAGTACTTC. It is translated as CASSPGPRGPMFSYEQYF. V usage is TRBV23-1 and J usage is TRBJ2-7; no definite D call. TRBV23-1 is designated an ORF whose function remains uncertain. This CDR3 spans 18 amino acids. The V end lost 6 bases, the J end lost 0 bases, and 24 bases lay between the germline ends.

The J gene is TRBJ2-3, the V gene TRBV27, with no clear D. Germline values: CDR1 MNHEY, CDR2 SMNVEV (reference sequence). The CDR3 totals 13 residues. The V end lost 7 bases, the J end lost 4 bases, and 12 bases lay between the germline ends. The CDR3 loop is CASTEFPSDTQYF. The CDR3 DNA sequence: TGTGCCAGCACCGAGTTTCCCTCAGATACGCAGTATTTT.

The V and J genes are TRBV18 and TRBJ1-6; D is undetermined. With 2 bases removed from V and 10 bases from J, the gap between germline ends came to 12 bases. Germline values: CDR1 KGHSH, CDR2 LQKENI. The CDR3 covers 14 residues. The CDR3 here is CASSPAKSWSPLHF. CDR3 DNA: TGTGCCAGCTCACCAGCGAAATCATGGTCACCCCTCCACTTT.

This clone appeared a few times. The V call is TRBV10-3, the J call TRBJ2-7; the D call may be TRBD1 or TRBD2 (5 bases each). The V end was cut by 6 bases, the J end by 0 bases, with 15 bases between. The CDR3 is 15 amino acids. Germline values: CDR1 ENHRY, CDR2 SYGVKD. The CDR3 spells CAISGGRDGSYEQYF. The CDR3 DNA reads as TGTGCCATCAGCGGCGGCCGGGACGGCTCCTACGAGCAGTACTTC.

V and J are TRBV6-4 and TRBJ2-3; either TRBD1 or TRBD2 may fit D (6 bases each). Germline CDR1 is MRHNA and CDR2 is SNTAGT. Trimming cost V 3 bases and J 3 bases, with 10 bases left between them. This CDR3 is built from 14 residues. CDR3 residues: CASSERGQTDTQYF. In nucleotides, the CDR3 is TGTGCCAGCAGTGAACGGGGGCAAACAGATACGCAGTATTTT.

The J gene is TRBJ2-5, the V gene TRBV7-9; TRBD1 is a possible D gene (5 bases). V was cut by 3 bases and J by 2 bases, with 16 bases left in between. This CDR3 is built from 16 residues. Germline V gene sequence: CDR1 SEHNR, CDR2 FQNEAQ (reference sequence). CDR3 nucleotide sequence: TGTGCCAGCAGCTTCGAACCGACAGCGATACAAGAGACCCAGTACTTC. It codes for CASSFEPTAIQETQYF.

The chain links TRBV2 to TRBJ1-1; no clear D. The V gene lost 2 bases and the J gene lost 1 base, with 8 bases spanning the gap. The CDR3 spans 14 residues. Germline CDR1 SNHLY, CDR2 FYNNEI. The CDR3 DNA reads as TGTGCCAGCAGTGAATTTGCGGGGAACACTGAAGCTTTCTTT. As protein: CASSEFAGNTEAFF.

The J gene is TRBJ1-6, the V gene TRBV12-5; D might be TRBD1 (5 bases). Trimming pared 5 bases from V and 8 bases from J, leaving 22 bases between. This CDR3 region has 17 residues. Germline V gene data show CDR1 as LGHNT and CDR2 as FRNRAP. DNA for the CDR3: TGTGCTAGTGGTCTGACGGGGACCCCCTTAGGCTATTCACCCCTCCACTTT. Encoded protein: CASGLTGTPLGYSPLHF.

The chain employs TRBV27 and TRBJ1-5, with 7 bases identical to TRBD1. Germline V gene sequence: CDR1 MNHEY, CDR2 SMNVEV (reference sequence). The CDR3 sequence is 14 residues long. V shed 6 bases and J 7 bases; nucleotides not matched to a gene: 9. The CDR3 coding sequence is TGTGCCAGCAGCCAGAAGAGGGGGCCCCAGCCCCAGCATTTT. Translation gives CASSQKRGPQPQHF.

The chain links TRBV6-7 to TRBJ1-2; maybe TRBD1 (5 bases). TRBV6-7 carries the ORF label, with uncertain function. V was shortened by 2 bases and J by 1 base, with 8 bases between the two germline ends. This CDR3 contains 14 residues. CDR3 nucleotide sequence: TGTGCCAGCAGTTACCAGGGACTTAACTATGGCTACACCTTC. Its protein is CASSYQGLNYGYTF.